Shown below are 28 T cell receptor beta chains from a single sample sequenced in a study of neoadjuvant anti-PD-1 for oral cavity cancer. Time point: after neoadjuvant nivolumab, at surgical resection. Generated by immunoSEQ multiplex PCR, the TCRdb table keeps only in-frame clones and is missing some. This sample yields some 61,000 clones, of which around 84% are seen a single time; less than 4% belongs to the top ten. Sample: PBMCs, taken after nivolumab (anti-PD-1) treatment. These receptors were obtained from a person aged 35 to 85 with oral cavity squamous cell carcinoma.

The gene calls are TRBV6-5 and TRBJ2-7, with D possibly being TRBD1 or TRBD2 (5 bases each). The CDR3 is 14 residues long. Germline lookup yields CDR1 MNHEY and CDR2 SVGAGI. Between the trimmed V and J ends, which lost 6 bases and 1 base, there was a span of 13 bases. The CDR3 loop reads CASRDRDGSYEQYF. In DNA form, the CDR3 reads TGTGCCAGCAGGGATCGGGACGGATCCTACGAGCAGTACTTC.

The rearrangement uses TRBV6-5 and TRBJ1-1; tentatively, D is TRBD1 (5 bases). The CDR3 contains 15 residues. Germline loops: CDR1 MNHEY, CDR2 SVGAGI. V lost 0 bases to trimming and J lost 4 bases, with 12 bases between them. In DNA form, the CDR3 reads TGTGCCAGCAGTTACTCTGAAGGGACGGGCACTGAAGCTTTCTTT. It is translated as CASSYSEGTGTEAFF.

DNA of the CDR3: TGTGCCAGCAGCTTTACGGGGGATACGCAGTATTTT. Amino acid sequence: CASSFTGDTQYF. The chain has TRBV7-2 and TRBJ2-3; a possible D gene is TRBD2 (5 bases). The germline gives CDR1 SGHTA, CDR2 FQGNSA. The V end lost 3 bases, the J end lost 6 bases, and 7 bases lay between the germline ends. This CDR3 contains 12 residues. Filled out from reference TRBV7-2 and TRBJ2-3, the complete variable domain reads GAGVSQSPSNKVTEKGKDVELRCDPISGHTALYWYRQSLGQGLEFLIYFQGNSAPDKSGLPSDRFSAERTGGSVSTLTIQRTQQEDSAVYLCASSFTGDTQYFGPGTRLTVL.

This clone came up a few times. CDR3 DNA: TGCGCCAGCAGCCAACCATCGGACGGCTACGAGCAGTACTTC. Its protein is CASSQPSDGYEQYF. J is TRBJ2-7 and V is TRBV4-1; D is ambiguous. Trimming removed 2 bases from V and 3 bases from J, with 11 bases in between. Germline V gives CDR1 MGHRA, CDR2 YSYEKL. The CDR3 totals 14 residues.

At least ten counts were recorded for this clone. This chain uses TRBV30 with TRBJ1-5; D is perhaps TRBD1 (6 bases). V gave up 6 bases and J gave up 3 bases, with 12 bases separating them. The germline gives CDR1 GTSNPN, CDR2 SVGIG (reference sequence). The length of the CDR3 is 13 residues. The CDR3 reads CACATGYNQPQHF. The CDR3 DNA sequence: TGTGCCTGCGCCACAGGGTACAATCAGCCCCAGCATTTT. Filled out from reference TRBV30 and TRBJ1-5, the complete variable domain reads SQTIHQWPATLVQPVGSPLSLECTVEGTSNPNLYWYRQAAGRGLQLLFYSVGIGQISSEVPQNLSASRPQDRQFILSSKKLLLSDSGFYLCACATGYNQPQHFGDGTRLSIL.

This chain joins TRBV11-2 and TRBJ2-5; D not certain. Trimming removed 4 bases at V and 0 bases at J, with 12 bases between. The germline gives CDR1 SGHAT, CDR2 FQNNGV. This CDR3 has 15 residues. CDR3 in DNA: TGTGCCAGCAGCTATTTGAGTGGTAACCAAGAGACCCAGTACTTC. It is translated as CASSYLSGNQETQYF. Combining the CDR3 with reference TRBV11-2 and TRBJ2-5 gives the whole variable domain EAGVAQSPRYKIIEKRQSVAFWCNPISGHATLYWYQQILGQGPKLLIQFQNNGVVDDSQLPKDRFSAERLKGVDSTLKIQPAKLEDSAVYLCASSYLSGNQETQYFGPGTRLLVL.

This clone was observed a handful of times. This chain links TRBV27 with TRBJ1-5; D is uncertain. Trimming pared 4 bases from V and 4 bases from J, leaving 11 bases between. Germline loops: CDR1 MNHEY, CDR2 SMNVEV (reference sequence). The CDR3 covers 14 residues. In DNA form, the CDR3 reads TGTGCCAGCAGTTCCTCAGTCCGGAATCAGCCCCAGCATTTT. Translation gives CASSSSVRNQPQHF.

The chain links TRBV29-1 to TRBJ1-1; D possibly corresponds to TRBD1 (5 bases). Germline V gives CDR1 SQVTM, CDR2 ANQGSEA. The CDR3 loop spans 14 amino acids. Trimming left V 7 bases short and J 1 base short, with 16 bases between. The DNA of the CDR3 is TGCAGCGGGAAACCCGGGGCCACGAACACTGAAGCTTTCTTT. This sequence encodes CSGKPGATNTEAFF.

V gene TRBV27 combines with J gene TRBJ2-7; D is possibly TRBD1 or TRBD2 (5 bases each). V was pared by 4 bases and J by 0 bases, with 10 bases between. Germline V gene lookup returns CDR1 MNHEY and CDR2 SMNVEV (reference sequence). The CDR3 has 14 residues. The DNA of the CDR3 is TGTGCCAGCAGTTCTCTTGGGGGCTCCTACGAGCAGTACTTC. It specifies CASSSLGGSYEQYF.

The genes are TRBV5-4 and TRBJ2-2; 10 bases fit TRBD1. J gave up 5 bases and V 5 bases, and 6 bases lay outside the gene matches. The CDR3 extends over 15 amino acids. CDR1 and CDR2 (germline): SGHNT, YYREEE (reference sequence). The CDR3 region is CASRLDRGLTGELFF. As DNA, the CDR3 is TGTGCCAGCAGACTCGACAGGGGGCTTACCGGGGAGCTGTTTTTT.

This chain uses TRBV6-5 with TRBJ2-7; 7 nucleotides line up with TRBD2. Per germline, CDR1 MNHEY and CDR2 SVGAGI. This CDR3 comprises 11 residues. With 8 bases clipped from V and 6 bases from J, the junction kept 4 bases outside the gene matches. This CDR3 is CASSRGIEQYF. As DNA, the CDR3 is TGTGCCAGCTCGCGGGGGATCGAGCAGTACTTC.

The chain uses TRBV28 and TRBJ2-6; D not resolved. The CDR3 sequence is 16 residues long. With 2 bases removed from V and 0 bases from J, the gap between germline ends came to 8 bases. CDR1 and CDR2 (germline): MDHEN, SYDVKM. CDR3 sequence: CASSLDRGSGANVLTF. The DNA of the CDR3 is TGTGCCAGCAGTTTAGACCGAGGCTCTGGGGCCAACGTCCTGACTTTC.

This sequence joins TRBV11-3 and TRBJ2-1, with TRBD2 matching over 10 bases. CDR3 size: 15 residues. The V gene's germline CDR1 is SGHNT and CDR2 YENEEA. Trimming at V came to 1 base and at J to 6 bases, leaving 3 bases not matched to a gene. CDR3: CASSLGTSGTNEQFF. The CDR3 DNA sequence: TGTGCCAGCAGCTTAGGGACTAGCGGAACCAATGAGCAGTTCTTC.

The chain recombines TRBV5-1 with TRBJ2-1, with TRBD2 matching 12 bases. The germline V gene has CDR1 SGHRS and CDR2 YFSETQ. J lost 9 bases, V lost 0 bases, and 4 bases had no gene match. There are 15 residues in the CDR3. The CDR3 sequence: CASSLGTSGAIEQFF. CDR3 nucleotide sequence: TGCGCCAGCAGCTTGGGGACTAGCGGGGCCATTGAGCAGTTCTTC. Based on the CDR3 plus reference TRBV5-1 and TRBJ2-1, the full variable domain is KAGVTQTPRYLIKTRGQQVTLSCSPISGHRSVSWYQQTPGQGLQFLFEYFSETQRNKGNFPGRFSGRQFSNSRSEMNVSTLELGDSALYLCASSLGTSGAIEQFFGPGTRLTVL.

The chain carries TRBV28 and TRBJ1-2; D remains ambiguous. The ends were cut back, 8 bases at V and 2 bases at J, with 9 bases in the middle. The CDR3 length is 12 residues. Per the germline V gene, CDR1 is MDHEN and CDR2 is SYDVKM. For the CDR3, the DNA is TGTGCCAGCCATGTGCTCAACTATGGCTACACCTTC. Its translation: CASHVLNYGYTF.

The J gene is TRBJ1-2, the V gene TRBV2; D is ambiguous. The CDR3 has 16 residues. Trimming removed 7 bases from V and 2 bases from J, with 20 bases in between. The germline V gene encodes CDR1 SNHLY and CDR2 FYNNEI. CDR3 protein: CASTLLKSSFNYGYTF. The CDR3 bases are TGTGCCAGCACCCTCCTTAAGAGCAGCTTCAACTATGGCTACACCTTC. Full variable domain (missing parts from reference TRBV2 and TRBJ1-2): EPEVTQTPSHQVTQMGQEVILRCVPISNHLYFYWYRQILGQKVEFLVSFYNNEISEKSEIFDDQFSVERPDGSNFTLKIRSTKLEDSAMYFCASTLLKSSFNYGYTFGSGTRLTVV.

The V and J genes are TRBV9 and TRBJ2-2; D not certain. Per the germline V gene, CDR1 is SGDLS and CDR2 is YYNGEE. The V gene lost 0 bases and the J gene lost 3 bases, with 9 bases spanning the gap. CDR3 length: 15 amino acids. The CDR3 DNA follows: TGTGCCAGCAGCGTAGTTCCCGGTTACACCGGGGAGCTGTTTTTT. Protein: CASSVVPGYTGELFF.

The chain combines TRBV11-2 with TRBJ2-7; 10 bases align to TRBD2. The CDR3 has 15 amino acids. Germline CDR1 SGHAT, CDR2 FQNNGV. Trimming took 7 bases from V and 2 from J; bases not matched to a gene: 8. CDR3 nucleotides: TGTGCCAGCACCCGGACTAGCGGAGGGCCCTACGAGCAGTACTTC. As protein: CASTRTSGGPYEQYF.

This chain uses TRBV6-5 with TRBJ2-7; D is possibly TRBD1 or TRBD2 (5 bases each). Per germline, CDR1 MNHEY and CDR2 SVGAGI. CDR3 length equals 12 residues. V was cut by 8 bases and J by 0 bases, with 8 bases left in between. CDR3 in amino acids: CASGDPSYEQYF. The CDR3 DNA reads as TGTGCCAGCGGGGACCCCTCCTACGAGCAGTACTTC.

The CDR3 reads CASSPSGDTQYF. In nucleotides, the CDR3 is TGTGCCAGCTCACCATCCGGGGATACGCAGTATTTT. This chain uses TRBV18 with TRBJ2-3; D call uncertain. The CDR3 contains 12 residues. Trimming left V 2 bases short and J 6 bases short, with 6 bases between. Germline CDR1 is KGHSH and CDR2 is LQKENI.

The chain uses TRBV19 and TRBJ2-2; D may correspond to TRBD1 or TRBD2 (5 bases each). The V and J ends lost 1 base and 4 bases respectively, with 7 bases between them. Looked up from germline, CDR1 is LNHDA and CDR2 is SQIVND (reference sequence). The CDR3 loop spans 14 amino acids. CDR3 region: CASSIAGTTGELFF. CDR3 sequence (DNA): TGTGCCAGTAGTATAGCAGGGACCACCGGGGAGCTGTTTTTT.

J is TRBJ1-1 and V is TRBV28; 7 nucleotides match TRBD1. CDR3 size: 13 residues. Per the germline V gene, CDR1 is MDHEN and CDR2 is SYDVKM. V was clipped by 7 bases and J by 0 bases; unmatched bases: 2. CDR3 bases: TGTGCCAGCATCAGGGGGTTGAACACTGAAGCTTTCTTT. Amino acid sequence: CASIRGLNTEAFF. Variable domain in full (rest from reference TRBV28 and TRBJ1-1): DVKVTQSSRYLVKRTGEKVFLECVQDMDHENMFWYRQDPGLGLRLIYFSYDVKMKEKGDIPEGYSVSREKKERFSLILESASTNQTSMYLCASIRGLNTEAFFGQGTRLTVV.

This sequence joins TRBV28 and TRBJ1-5, with a possible D match to TRBD1 (6 bases). The CDR3 is 16 amino acids. CDR1 and CDR2 from the germline V gene are MDHEN and SYDVKM. Trimming took 3 bases from V and 4 from J, leaving 16 bases between them. The CDR3 DNA reads TGTGCCAGCAGTTTGCCAAAGAACAGGGAAAATCAGCCCCAGCATTTT. It specifies CASSLPKNRENQPQHF.

The chain joins TRBV29-1 to TRBJ2-5; TRBD2 matches at 10 bases. Germline trimming cut 8 bases from V and 9 bases from J; bases unmatched to any gene: 15. The germline gives CDR1 SQVTM, CDR2 ANQGSEA. CDR3 length equals 14 residues. The CDR3 is CSLVVSGGSMAQYF. CDR3 nucleotides: TGCAGCCTTGTGGTTAGCGGGGGGTCCATGGCCCAGTACTTC.

Written as DNA, the CDR3 is TGTGCCAGTAGTATATCAGCACGAGAGGCCAAAAACATTCAGTACTTC. It yields the protein CASSISAREAKNIQYF. V and J are TRBV19 and TRBJ2-4; D is unclear. This CDR3 is built from 16 residues. Trimming cost V 2 bases and J 1 base, with 12 bases left between them. The germline CDR1 and CDR2 sequences are LNHDA and SQIVND (reference sequence).

The chain employs TRBV20-1 and TRBJ2-7, with D tentatively TRBD2 (6 bases). The germline V gene has CDR1 DFQATT and CDR2 SNEGSKA (reference sequence). This CDR3 spans 11 amino acids. V was cut by 6 bases and J by 3 bases, with 9 bases left in between. CDR3: CSAMTSYEQYF. The CDR3 region has the DNA TGCAGTGCCATGACTAGCTACGAGCAGTACTTC.

The chain recombines TRBV6-5 with TRBJ2-7; TRBD1 aligns across 8 bases. Germline V CDR1 and CDR2: MNHEY, SVGAGI. This CDR3 contains 15 residues. The junction had 11 bases not matched to a gene; V was cut back by 6 bases and J by 4 bases. CDR3 protein: CASSWLGQGIYEQYF. The DNA for the CDR3 is TGTGCCAGCAGCTGGCTAGGACAGGGTATTTACGAGCAGTACTTC.

This clone came up once. This sequence joins TRBV6-1 and TRBJ1-5; D not certain. The germline CDR1 and CDR2 sequences are MNHNS and SASEGT. CDR3 length: 16 amino acids. V was shortened by 2 bases and J by 2 bases, with 13 bases between the two germline ends. The CDR3: CASSEFRGGGNQPQHF. In DNA, the CDR3 is TGTGCCAGCAGTGAATTTCGGGGAGGTGGCAATCAGCCCCAGCATTTT.